The present T cell receptor beta chain was sequenced within a study of shared clonotypes between healthy human individuals. Study-wide findings and caveats: The donor pool, a small one, limited the genetic and exposure-history diversity represented.

Germline CDR1 WSHSY, CDR2 SAAADI. The V end lost 4 bases, the J end lost 6 bases, and 10 bases lay between the germline ends. The CDR3 is 13 amino acids. In the case of this clone: What it binds is not known.

Data came from immunoSEQ multiplex PCR; TCRdb stores just in-frame clones and leaves some out. The sample holds under 1,100,000 clones; about 75% are singletons and the top ten take roughly 1.4%. The sample was memory CD4+ T cells sorted from blood. Subset specified: CD45RA-negative fraction. The receptor comes from a man younger than 35 in good health. The chain recombines TRBV10-2 with TRBJ2-1; D gene unclear. CDR3: CASSGPPGNEQFF. The CDR3 DNA sequence: TGCGCCAGCAGTGGTCCTCCGGGCAATGAGCAGTTCTTC.